This TCR beta chain was found in a study of T cells in Graves' hyperthyroidism and ophthalmopathy. Study background: Staff took peripheral blood when the initial diagnosis was made, before any treatment began. Findings of the study overall: Most expanded thyroid clonotypes above 0.001 also appeared in blood.

The CDR3 loop spans 15 amino acids. V gave up 1 base and J gave up 0 bases, with 10 bases separating them. Germline assignment: CDR1 LNHNV and CDR2 YYDKDF (reference sequence). This clonotype was recorded at least ten times. The antigen remains unidentified. Authors of the study amplified TCR beta CDR3 regions from RNA transcripts. The primer set for the first-round RT-PCR of the TCR CDR3 was HTBI. One entry per CDR3 protein, called by TCRdb with MiXCR from the multiplex PCR reads. The sample holds over 250,000 distinct CDR3 sequences, less than 30% seen once. Over 9 ml of fresh peripheral blood supplied the PBMCs.

Sequences were obtained from blood. The TCR comes from a man aged 40-55 years with Graves' hyperthyroidism that later progressed to Graves' ophthalmopathy. The chain has TRBV15 and TRBJ2-7; tentatively, D is TRBD2 (5 bases). CDR3 DNA: TGTGCCACCAGCAGAGGCGGGTCCTCCTCCTACGAGCAGTACTTC. Its translation: CATSRGGSSSYEQYF.